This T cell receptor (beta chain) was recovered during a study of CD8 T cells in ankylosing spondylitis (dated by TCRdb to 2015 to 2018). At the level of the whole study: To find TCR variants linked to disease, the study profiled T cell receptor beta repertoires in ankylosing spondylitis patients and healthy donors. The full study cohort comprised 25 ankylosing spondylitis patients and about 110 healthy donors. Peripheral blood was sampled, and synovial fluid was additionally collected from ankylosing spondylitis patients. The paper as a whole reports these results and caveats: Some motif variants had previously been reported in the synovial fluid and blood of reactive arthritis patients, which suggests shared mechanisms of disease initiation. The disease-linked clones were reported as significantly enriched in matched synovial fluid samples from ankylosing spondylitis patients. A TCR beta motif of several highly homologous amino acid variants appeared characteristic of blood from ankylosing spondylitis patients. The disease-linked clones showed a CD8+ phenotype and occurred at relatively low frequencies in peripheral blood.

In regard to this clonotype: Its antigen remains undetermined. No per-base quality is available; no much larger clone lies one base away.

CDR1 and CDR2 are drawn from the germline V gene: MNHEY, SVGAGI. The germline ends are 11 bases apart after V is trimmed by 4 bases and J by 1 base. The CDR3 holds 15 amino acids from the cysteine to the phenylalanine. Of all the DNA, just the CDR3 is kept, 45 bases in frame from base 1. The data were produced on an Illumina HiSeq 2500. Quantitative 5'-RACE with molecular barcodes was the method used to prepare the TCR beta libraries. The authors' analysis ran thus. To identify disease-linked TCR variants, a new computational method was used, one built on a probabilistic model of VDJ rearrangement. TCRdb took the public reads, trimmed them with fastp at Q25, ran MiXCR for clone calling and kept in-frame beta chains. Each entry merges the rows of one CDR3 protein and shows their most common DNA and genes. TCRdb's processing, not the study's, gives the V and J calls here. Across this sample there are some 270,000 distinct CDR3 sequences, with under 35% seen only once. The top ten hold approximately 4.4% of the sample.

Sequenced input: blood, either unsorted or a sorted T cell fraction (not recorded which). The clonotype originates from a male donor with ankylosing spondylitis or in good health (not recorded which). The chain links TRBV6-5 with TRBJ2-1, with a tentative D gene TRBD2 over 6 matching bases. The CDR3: CASSLQSGSYNEQFF. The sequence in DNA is TGTGCCAGCAGTTTGCAGAGCGGGTCCTACAATGAGCAGTTCTTC.